One sample yielded the 6 T cell receptor beta chains listed below, sequenced in a study of radiotherapy plus CTLA-4 blockade in lung cancer. The assay was immunoSEQ multiplex PCR, and TCRdb's table has in-frame clones only and misses some. The sample lists some 70,000 clones, roughly 85% occurring once. The sample here was peripheral blood, taken from a patient treated with radiotherapy plus ipilimumab. The receptor source for this set is a human donor with non-small cell lung cancer who had a complete response to radiotherapy plus ipilimumab.

The CDR3 reads CASRGQWTEAFF. The CDR3 coding sequence is TGTGCCAGCAGGGGGCAGTGGACTGAAGCTTTCTTT. The chain joins TRBV6-1 to TRBJ1-1; D is possibly TRBD1 (5 bases). The V and J ends lost 6 bases and 5 bases respectively, with 10 bases between them. The CDR3 length is 12 residues. The germline V gene has CDR1 MNHNS and CDR2 SASEGT.

This sequence joins TRBV5-1 and TRBJ2-7; D is undetermined. This CDR3 comprises 14 residues. Trimming took off 0 bases at V and 2 bases at J, with 9 bases between the two ends. CDR1 and CDR2 from the germline V gene are SGHRS and YFSETQ. CDR3 loop: CASSLASGPYEQYV. The CDR3 nucleotides read TGCGCCAGCAGCTTGGCCTCCGGGCCCTACGAGCAGTACGTC.

The V gene is TRBV15, the J gene TRBJ2-2; perhaps TRBD1 as D (6 bases). V shed 3 bases and J shed 1 base, with 12 bases lying between them. CDR3 size: 16 residues. Germline V CDR1 and CDR2: LNHNV, YYDKDF (reference sequence). The CDR3 loop reads CATSRDMTGNTGELFF. The DNA for the CDR3 is TGTGCCACCAGCAGGGATATGACAGGGAACACCGGGGAGCTGTTTTTT.

This clone appeared once. This rearrangement joins TRBV2 to TRBJ2-3; D may be TRBD2 (6 bases). The CDR3 runs 15 residues. Germline lookup yields CDR1 SNHLY and CDR2 FYNNEI. Trimming shortened V by 8 bases and J by 5 bases, and 20 bases separated the two germline ends. CDR3 in amino acids: CASRGLRDYGDTQYF. The CDR3 DNA follows: TGTGCCAGCCGGGGACTCCGGGATTATGGAGATACGCAGTATTTT.

The genes are TRBV5-1 and TRBJ1-3; unclear D gene. Germline CDR1 reads SGHRS; CDR2 reads YFSETQ. V dropped 7 bases and J dropped 2 bases, with 10 bases sitting between them. This CDR3 spans 13 amino acids. The CDR3 coding sequence is TGCGCCAGCTCAGTAGGGACTGGAAACACCATATATTTT. Its translation is CASSVGTGNTIYF. Drawing the rest from reference TRBV5-1 and TRBJ1-3, the complete variable domain is KAGVTQTPRYLIKTRGQQVTLSCSPISGHRSVSWYQQTPGQGLQFLFEYFSETQRNKGNFPGRFSGRQFSNSRSEMNVSTLELGDSALYLCASSVGTGNTIYFGEGSWLTVV.

The rearrangement joins TRBV30 to TRBJ2-6, with a weak D call TRBD2 (5 bases). The ends were cut back, 2 bases at V and 0 bases at J, with 17 bases in the middle. CDR1 GTSNPN and CDR2 SVGIG come from the germline V gene (reference sequence). The CDR3 is 18 residues long. CDR3 nucleotides: TGTGCCTGGAGTTCAGGACGAGGGATTTTCTCTGGGGCCAACGTCCTGACTTTC. It encodes CAWSSGRGIFSGANVLTF.